The clone carrying this T cell receptor (delta chain) was observed a handful of times. The protein in TCRdb stems from a much larger clone and differs at residue 17 from this DNA's translation, likely a read error; here the protein is translated from the DNA. The CDR3 sequence is 20 residues long. The germline V gene encodes CDR1 GEAIGNYY and CDR2 EKD. TCRdb reprocessed the reads using CATT. The data contain 3,000 or so delta-chain clones, about 0.29% of them singletons. The sample originates from a study of gamma-delta chains in newborns, infants, children. About the research overall: Polyclonal expansion of innate γδ T cells after birth follows microbial exposure.

The sequence came from a child who was a newborn, infant or young child, either healthy, febrile or measles-vaccinated (not recorded which). The sequenced sample was blood. The J gene is TRDJ3, the V gene TRDV2, with TRDD3 matching over 10 bases. CDR3 in amino acids: CACDKVYWGISSWDTRRMFF. In DNA, the CDR3 is TGTGCCTGTGACAAAGTTTACTGGGGGATCAGCTCCTGGGACACCCGACGGATGTTTTTC.